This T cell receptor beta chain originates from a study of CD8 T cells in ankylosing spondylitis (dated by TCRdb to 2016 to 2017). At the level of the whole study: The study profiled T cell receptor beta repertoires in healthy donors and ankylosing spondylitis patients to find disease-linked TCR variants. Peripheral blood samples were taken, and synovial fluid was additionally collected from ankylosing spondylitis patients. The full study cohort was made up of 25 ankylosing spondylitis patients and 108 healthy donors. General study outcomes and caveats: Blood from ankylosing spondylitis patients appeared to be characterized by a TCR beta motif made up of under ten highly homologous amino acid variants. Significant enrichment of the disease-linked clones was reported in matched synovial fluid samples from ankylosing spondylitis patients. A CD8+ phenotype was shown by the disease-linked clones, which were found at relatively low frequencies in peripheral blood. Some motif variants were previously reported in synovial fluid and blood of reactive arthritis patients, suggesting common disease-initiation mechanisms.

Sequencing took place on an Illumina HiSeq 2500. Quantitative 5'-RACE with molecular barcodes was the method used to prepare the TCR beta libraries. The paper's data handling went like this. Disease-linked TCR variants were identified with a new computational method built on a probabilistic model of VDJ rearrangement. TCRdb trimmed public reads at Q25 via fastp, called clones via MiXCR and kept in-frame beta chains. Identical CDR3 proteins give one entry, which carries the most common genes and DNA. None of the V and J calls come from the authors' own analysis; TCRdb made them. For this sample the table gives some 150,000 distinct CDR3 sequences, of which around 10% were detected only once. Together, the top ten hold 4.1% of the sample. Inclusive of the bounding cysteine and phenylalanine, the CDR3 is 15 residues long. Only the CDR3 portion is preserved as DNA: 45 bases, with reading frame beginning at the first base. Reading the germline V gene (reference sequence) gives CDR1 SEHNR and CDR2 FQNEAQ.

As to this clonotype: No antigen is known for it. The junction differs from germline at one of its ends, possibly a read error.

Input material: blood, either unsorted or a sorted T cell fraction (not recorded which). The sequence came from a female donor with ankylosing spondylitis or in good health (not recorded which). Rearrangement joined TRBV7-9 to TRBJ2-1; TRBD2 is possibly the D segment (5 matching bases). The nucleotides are TGTGCCAGCAACTTAGATAGGACTGAAAACAATGCGCAGTTCTTC. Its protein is CASNLDRTENNAQFF. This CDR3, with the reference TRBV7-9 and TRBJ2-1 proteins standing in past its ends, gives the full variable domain DTGVSQNPRHKITKRGQNVTFRCDPISEHNRLYWYRQTLGQGPEFLTYFQNEAQLEKSRLLSDRFSAERPKGSFSTLEIQRTEQGDSAMYLCASNLDRTENNAQFFGPGTRLTVL.